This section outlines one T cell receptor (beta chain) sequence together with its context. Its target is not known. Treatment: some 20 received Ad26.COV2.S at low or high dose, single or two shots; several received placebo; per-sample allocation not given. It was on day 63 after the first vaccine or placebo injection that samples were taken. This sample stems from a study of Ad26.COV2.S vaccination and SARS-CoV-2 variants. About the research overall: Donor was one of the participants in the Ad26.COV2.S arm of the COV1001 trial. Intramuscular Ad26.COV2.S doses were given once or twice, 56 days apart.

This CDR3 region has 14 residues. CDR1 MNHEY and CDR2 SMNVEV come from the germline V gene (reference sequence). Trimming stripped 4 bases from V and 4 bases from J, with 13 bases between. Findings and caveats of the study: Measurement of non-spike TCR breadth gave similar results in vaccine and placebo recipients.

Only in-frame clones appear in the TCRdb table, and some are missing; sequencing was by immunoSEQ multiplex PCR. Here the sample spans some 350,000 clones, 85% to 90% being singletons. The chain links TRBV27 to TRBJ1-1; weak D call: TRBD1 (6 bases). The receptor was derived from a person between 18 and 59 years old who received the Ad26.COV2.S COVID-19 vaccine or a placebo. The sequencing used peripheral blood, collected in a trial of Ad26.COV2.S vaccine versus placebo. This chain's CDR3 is CASSSQGGPTEAFF. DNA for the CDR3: TGTGCCAGCAGTTCCCAAGGGGGGCCCACTGAAGCTTTCTTT.